The clone carrying this T cell receptor beta chain was seen a few times. Germline-derived CDR1 and CDR2 are LNHNV and YYDKDF (reference sequence). V lost 3 bases to trimming and J lost 3 bases, with 9 bases between them. The CDR3 is made up of 14 amino acids. The data belong to a study of blood T cell repertoires in COVID-19. Study as a whole: Both acute and convalescent COVID-19 samples were obtained from the United States, Italy and Spain. PBMCs, B-cell-depleted T cells, or T cells provided the cDNA or gDNA that made up the material.

In the original workflow: It was from reference gene primer amplification that nucleated cell counts were estimated. Produced via immunoSEQ multiplex PCR; TCRdb's table is partial and in-frame only. Clonal size and the V and J genes are those of that table, whereas D and trimming came from the DNA. Of under 60,000 clones listed, roughly 90% are singletons. Sequenced material: peripheral blood. The chain employs TRBV15 and TRBJ1-3, with D tentatively TRBD1 (5 bases). This TCR was sampled from a man in his fifties or sixties with acute or convalescent COVID-19. The chain's CDR3 is CATSSGGVGNTIYF. The CDR3 coding sequence is TGTGCCACCAGCAGTGGGGGGGTTGGAAACACCATATATTTT.